These 30 T cell receptor beta chains originate from one sample sequenced in a study of neurological immune-mediated disorders. TCRdb re-analysed the 5' RACE reads in MiXCR, keeping a single row per CDR3 protein. The sample contains tens of thousands of distinct CDR3 sequences, roughly 13% of which appear only once. As for time point: longitudinal time-point 1 (baseline). Sequencing input: PBMCs. The receptors shown here come from a female donor with HTLV-1-associated myelopathy (HAM/TSP).

The table lists this clonotype with many counts. The chain links TRBV9 to TRBJ2-2, with a tentative D call TRBD1 (6 bases). CDR1 and CDR2 (germline): SGDLS, YYNGEE. The V and J ends lost 7 bases and 0 bases respectively, with 10 bases between them. The CDR3 totals 14 residues. The CDR3 DNA follows: TGTGCCAGCGGGGGCACGACGAACACCGGGGAGCTGTTTTTT. Its protein is CASGGTTNTGELFF.

This rearrangement joins TRBV12-3 or TRBV12-4 to TRBJ2-3; D might be TRBD1 (5 bases). Trimming pared 8 bases from V and 4 bases from J, leaving 13 bases between. This CDR3 has 13 residues. CDR3: CASAGQRADTQYF. The DNA for the CDR3 is TGTGCCAGCGCAGGGCAAAGAGCAGATACGCAGTATTTT.

This clonotype is deemed medium-sized. The chain uses TRBV28 and TRBJ1-6; TRBD1 matches 7 bases. Trimming removed 5 bases from V and 7 bases from J; junction bases left unmatched: 8. There are 15 residues in the CDR3. Germline values: CDR1 MDHEN, CDR2 SYDVKM. The CDR3 region is CASSRRDRKNSPLHF. CDR3 in DNA: TGTGCCAGCAGTCGGCGGGACAGAAAAAATTCACCCCTCCACTTT.

This clonotype has ten or more counts. V is TRBV15 and J is TRBJ2-1; D assignment may be TRBD1 or TRBD2 (6 bases each). The ends were cut back, 0 bases at V and 9 bases at J, with 15 bases in the middle. Germline loops: CDR1 LNHNV, CDR2 YYDKDF (reference sequence). This CDR3 contains 15 residues. The CDR3 sequence is CATSRDWGAHGEQFF. The CDR3 nucleotides read TGTGCCACCAGCAGAGATTGGGGGGCCCATGGTGAGCAGTTCTTC.

This clonotype was counted many times. This chain uses TRBV7-2 with TRBJ2-7; weak D call: TRBD2 (7 bases). There are 15 residues in the CDR3. Germline values: CDR1 SGHTA, CDR2 FQGNSA. The V and J ends lost 5 bases and 6 bases respectively, with 20 bases between them. The CDR3, as DNA: TGTGCCAGCAGCCTAAGGGGGGGAGCTACCCCCGAGCAGTACTTC. Translating gives CASSLRGGATPEQYF.

This clonotype has at least ten counts. The V and J genes are TRBV4-1 and TRBJ2-7, with D unclear. Germline lookup yields CDR1 MGHRA and CDR2 YSYEKL. Trimming removed 2 bases from V and 3 bases from J, with 17 bases in between. The CDR3 is 16 residues long. DNA for the CDR3: TGCGCCAGCAGCCAATTTTTTAGTGCCCAATTCTACGAGCAGTACTTC. It is translated as CASSQFFSAQFYEQYF.

This clonotype has only one observation. The V call is TRBV29-1, the J call TRBJ2-3; 9 bases are a match to TRBD1. With 8 bases clipped from V and 3 bases from J, the junction kept 6 bases outside the gene matches. The germline V gene has CDR1 SQVTM and CDR2 ANQGSEA. The CDR3 length is 13 residues. DNA for the CDR3: TGCAGCTTGGGACAGGGTATAACAGATACGCAGTATTTT. Translated, it gives CSLGQGITDTQYF.

In this sample, this clonotype turned up many times. The chain combines TRBV20-1 with TRBJ2-6; D not resolved. This CDR3 is built from 13 residues. V shed 5 bases and J shed 4 bases, with 9 bases lying between them. Germline V gene data show CDR1 as DFQATT and CDR2 as SNEGSKA (reference sequence). CDR3 nucleotide sequence: TGCAGTGCTCCCCTTAAAGGGGCCAACGTCCTGACTTTC. Translated, it gives CSAPLKGANVLTF.

The sample holds many counts of this clonotype. This sequence joins TRBV9 and TRBJ2-1, with 10 bases aligning to TRBD2. The trim removed 2 bases at V and 4 bases at J, leaving 3 bases unmatched. The CDR3 runs to 15 residues. Germline CDR1 SGDLS, CDR2 YYNGEE. In nucleotides, the CDR3 is TGTGCCAGCAGCGTCGTTAGCGGGGGGTACAATGAGCAGTTCTTC. Translating it yields CASSVVSGGYNEQFF.

This clonotype was picked up many times. The chain employs TRBV12-3 or TRBV12-4 and TRBJ2-5; the D gene is possibly TRBD2 (5 bases). The CDR3 loop spans 14 amino acids. CDR3 region: CASQRPHSGETQYF. DNA of the CDR3: TGTGCTTCACAACGGCCCCACAGCGGAGAGACCCAGTACTTC.

This clonotype was observed a handful of times. The chain couples TRBV20-1 to TRBJ1-3; D is uncertain. Trimming took off 4 bases at V and 1 base at J, with 14 bases between the two ends. Looked up from germline, CDR1 is DFQATT and CDR2 is SNEGSKA (reference sequence). The length of the CDR3 is 15 residues. CDR3 sequence reads: CSANGRAPSGNTIYF. The DNA of the CDR3 is TGCAGTGCTAACGGACGGGCACCTTCTGGAAACACCATATATTTT.

There are a few counts of this clonotype. CDR3 coding DNA: TGTGCCAGCAAACGGGACAACACAGATACGCAGTATTTT. Translating it yields CASKRDNTDTQYF. The chain links TRBV6-1 to TRBJ2-3; D perhaps matches TRBD1 (6 bases). The germline gives CDR1 MNHNS, CDR2 SASEGT. Trimming took off 7 bases at V and 2 bases at J, with 10 bases between the two ends. This CDR3 has 13 amino acids.

The V and J genes are TRBV6-6 and TRBJ1-1, with D tentatively TRBD1 (5 bases). Germline-derived CDR1 and CDR2 are MNHNY and SVGAGI (reference sequence). The germline V and J ends were trimmed by 7 bases and 1 base, with 19 bases remaining between them. The CDR3 consists of 16 residues. The CDR3 loop is CASTSLMGGTNTEAFF. The CDR3 DNA follows: TGTGCCAGCACCTCTCTGATGGGGGGGACGAACACTGAAGCTTTCTTT.

This clonotype was detected ten times or more. The chain couples TRBV20-1 to TRBJ2-3; 12 positions agree with TRBD2. The CDR3 has 15 amino acids. The V gene end was trimmed by 6 bases and the J gene end by 2 bases; junction bases not matched to a gene: 6. The germline CDR1 and CDR2 sequences are DFQATT and SNEGSKA (reference sequence). CDR3 residues: CSAKRTSGDTDTQYF. CDR3 coding DNA: TGCAGTGCCAAACGGACTAGCGGGGACACAGATACGCAGTATTTT.

Ten or more counts support this clonotype. The chain carries TRBV28 and TRBJ1-5; D is unclear. Germline V gives CDR1 MDHEN, CDR2 SYDVKM. The V and J ends lost 9 bases and 0 bases respectively, with 9 bases between them. The CDR3 is made up of 13 amino acids. The CDR3 region is CASTEYSNQPQHF. The DNA for the CDR3 is TGTGCCAGTACAGAGTATAGCAATCAGCCCCAGCATTTT. The variable domain in full, with the rest retrieved from reference TRBV28 and TRBJ1-5, is DVKVTQSSRYLVKRTGEKVFLECVQDMDHENMFWYRQDPGLGLRLIYFSYDVKMKEKGDIPEGYSVSREKKERFSLILESASTNQTSMYLCASTEYSNQPQHFGDGTRLSIL.

The table lists this clonotype with many counts. This chain uses TRBV12-3 or TRBV12-4 with TRBJ2-2; D not resolved. V was shortened by 7 bases and J by 7 bases, with 4 bases between the two germline ends. The CDR3 is 10 amino acids. Here the CDR3 reads CASKVGELFF. The CDR3, as DNA: TGTGCCAGCAAGGTCGGGGAGCTGTTTTTT.

This clonotype was recorded many times. This chain connects TRBV2 to TRBJ2-3, with a weak D call TRBD2 (6 bases). CDR3 length: 16 residues. The V gene lost 6 bases and the J gene lost 2 bases, with 18 bases spanning the gap. Germline values: CDR1 SNHLY, CDR2 FYNNEI. CDR3 region: CASRRLTLATTDTQYF. As DNA, the CDR3 is TGTGCCAGCAGACGACTAACCCTAGCGACCACAGATACGCAGTATTTT.

This clonotype was seen at least ten times. V and J are TRBV7-2 and TRBJ1-4; D is unclear. Germline CDR1 SGHTA, CDR2 FQGNSA. This CDR3 comprises 14 residues. V was clipped by 6 bases and J by 2 bases, with 10 bases between them. Here the CDR3 reads CASRLDYTNEKLFF. Here the CDR3 DNA reads TGTGCCAGCAGGTTGGATTATACTAATGAAAAACTGTTTTTT.

This clonotype appeared a few times. The chain couples TRBV5-1 to TRBJ2-3; 12 bases line up with TRBD2. CDR1 is SGHRS, CDR2 YFSETQ, per germline. This CDR3 is built from 16 residues. With 3 bases clipped from V and 3 bases from J, the junction kept 5 bases outside the gene matches. CDR3 protein: CASSSSGGAQTDTQYF. The CDR3 region has the DNA TGCGCCAGCAGCTCTAGCGGGGGGGCTCAAACAGATACGCAGTATTTT.

This clonotype occurred many times. This chain links TRBV3-1 with TRBJ2-7; TRBD1 is a possible D gene (6 bases). Germline lookup yields CDR1 LGHDT and CDR2 YNNKEL (reference sequence). This CDR3 contains 14 residues. The ends were cut back, 4 bases at V and 2 bases at J, with 12 bases in the middle. The CDR3 here is CASSRNRAAYEQYF. The CDR3 nucleotides read TGTGCCAGCAGCCGCAACAGGGCCGCCTACGAGCAGTACTTC.

This clonotype was observed many times. The chain couples TRBV6-2 or TRBV6-3 to TRBJ1-6, with D possibly TRBD1 on 5 matching bases. Germline V CDR1 and CDR2: MNHEY, SVGEGT. V was clipped by 6 bases and J by 5 bases, with 17 bases between them. The CDR3 contains 16 residues. The CDR3 coding sequence is TGTGCCAGCAGCACGGGGGGACGCAGTCATAATTCACCCCTCCACTTT. Protein product: CASSTGGRSHNSPLHF.

This clonotype showed up many times. The V call is TRBV10-3, the J call TRBJ2-3; D gene uncertain. The CDR3 is 11 residues long. Germline-derived CDR1 and CDR2 are ENHRY and SYGVKD. V lost 7 bases and J 5 bases, leaving 7 bases between the germline ends. Here the CDR3 DNA reads TGTGCCATCAAGGTCGGAGATACGCAGTATTTT. Encoded protein: CAIKVGDTQYF.

Worth noting for this clonotype: Being one base from a much bigger clone, this may be a read error. The rearrangement links TRBV5-5 to TRBJ2-7; 7 bases map to TRBD1. The germline V gene encodes CDR1 SGHKS and CDR2 YYEKEE (reference sequence). The CDR3 sequence is 15 residues long. V dropped 0 bases and J dropped 2; count of bases not matched to a gene: 5. The chain's CDR3 is CASSLEGAVPYEQYF. CDR3 nucleotides: TGTGCCAGCAGCTTGGAGGGGGCAGTCCCCTACGAGCAGTACTTC.

This clonotype was counted a few times. The J gene is TRBJ2-7, the V gene TRBV6-1; D remains ambiguous. The CDR3 contains 14 residues. V was shortened by 8 bases and J by 0 bases, with 14 bases between the two germline ends. Germline V lookup: CDR1 MNHNS, CDR2 SASEGT. In DNA form, the CDR3 reads TGTGCCAGCCGACGCGGTAGGAGCTCCTACGAGCAGTACTTC. Protein: CASRRGRSSYEQYF.

The chain combines TRBV29-1 with TRBJ2-1, with 8 positions matching TRBD2. Germline V lookup: CDR1 SQVTM, CDR2 ANQGSEA. The CDR3 contains 14 residues. For the CDR3, the DNA is TGCAGTGCAAGGGCGGGGGGTCTATACAATGAGCAGTTCTTC. Protein: CSARAGGLYNEQFF.

This clonotype was counted many times. The CDR3, as DNA: TGTGCCAGCAGCGCAGCGGACAGGGGCACTGAAGCTTTCTTT. It codes for CASSAADRGTEAFF. This chain links TRBV7-9 with TRBJ1-1; TRBD1 aligns across 9 bases. The CDR3 contains 14 residues. The V and J ends lost 5 bases and 4 bases, in that order; junction bases with no gene match: 5. Germline loops: CDR1 SEHNR, CDR2 FQNEAQ (reference sequence).

This clonotype was observed many times. The chain combines TRBV7-2 with TRBJ2-1; D gene ambiguous. From germline, CDR1 is SGHTA and CDR2 FQGNSA. The CDR3 covers 16 residues. Trimming removed 1 base at V and 6 bases at J, with 16 bases between. This CDR3 is CASSLVGTKGFNEQFF. DNA of the CDR3: TGTGCCAGCAGCTTAGTCGGAACGAAAGGATTCAATGAGCAGTTCTTC.

This clonotype was counted many times. The rearrangement joins TRBV7-9 to TRBJ1-2; D possibly corresponds to TRBD1 (5 bases). V lost 3 bases and J lost 6, with 8 bases in between. In germline, CDR1 is SEHNR, CDR2 FQNEAQ (reference sequence). This CDR3 comprises 12 residues. CDR3 sequence: CASSLRGHGYTF. CDR3 in DNA: TGTGCCAGCAGCTTGCGGGGCCATGGCTACACCTTC.

This clonotype was seen repeatedly, ten times or more. The genes are TRBV14 and TRBJ1-1; possible D gene TRBD1, 5 bases. Germline-derived CDR1 and CDR2 are SGHDN and FVKESK. Trimming removed 4 bases from V and 1 base from J, with 13 bases in between. This CDR3 has 15 residues. The CDR3 DNA follows: TGTGCCAGCAGCCCACGTTTGGGGGGGAACACTGAAGCTTTCTTT. Translation gives CASSPRLGGNTEAFF.

On this clonotype: Germline and junction disagree at one end, which may indicate a read error. This sequence joins TRBV15 and TRBJ2-3; unclear D gene. Germline V gene sequence: CDR1 LNHNV, CDR2 YYDKDF (reference sequence). The CDR3 has 17 residues. CDR3 coding DNA: TGTGCTACCAGCAGAGAACCTGATGGGGTAGCAGTGGATACGCAGTATTTT. This gives the protein CATSREPDGVAVDTQYF.